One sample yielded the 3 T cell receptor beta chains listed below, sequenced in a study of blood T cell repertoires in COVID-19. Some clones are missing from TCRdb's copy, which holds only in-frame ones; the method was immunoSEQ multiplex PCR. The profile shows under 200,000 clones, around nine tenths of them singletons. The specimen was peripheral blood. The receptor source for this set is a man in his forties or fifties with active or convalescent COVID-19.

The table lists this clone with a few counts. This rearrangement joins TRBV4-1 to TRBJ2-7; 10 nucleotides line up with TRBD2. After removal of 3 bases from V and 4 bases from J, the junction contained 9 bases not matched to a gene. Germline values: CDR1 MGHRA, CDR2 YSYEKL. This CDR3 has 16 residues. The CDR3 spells CASSQNPSGSEYEQYF. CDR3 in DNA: TGCGCCAGCAGCCAGAACCCTAGCGGGAGTGAGTACGAGCAGTACTTC.

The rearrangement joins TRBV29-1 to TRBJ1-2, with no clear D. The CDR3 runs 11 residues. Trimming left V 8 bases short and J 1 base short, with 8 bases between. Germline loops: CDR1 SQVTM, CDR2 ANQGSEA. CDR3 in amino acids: CSFSYNYGYTF. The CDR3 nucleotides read TGCAGCTTCTCTTATAACTATGGCTACACCTTC.

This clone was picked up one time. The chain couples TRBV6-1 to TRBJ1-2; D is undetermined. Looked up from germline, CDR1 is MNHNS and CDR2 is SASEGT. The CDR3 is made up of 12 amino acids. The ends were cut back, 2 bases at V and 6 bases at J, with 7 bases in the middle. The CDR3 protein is CASSESQNGYTF. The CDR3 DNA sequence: TGTGCCAGCAGTGAATCCCAGAATGGCTACACCTTC.